These 31 T cell receptor beta chains came from one sample sequenced in a study of T cells in Graves' hyperthyroidism and ophthalmopathy. RNA transcripts provided the source from which TCR beta CDR3 regions were amplified. RT-PCR in the first round (using the HTBI primer set) targeted the TCR CDR3. TCRdb itself ran the multiplex PCR reads through MiXCR, one entry per CDR3 protein. This table holds 750,000 to 950,000 distinct CDR3 sequences, around 39% found once. The sequencing sample was made of blood. The receptors here all came from a man aged 18 to 29 with Graves' hyperthyroidism.

This chain links TRBV2 with TRBJ1-1; 7 bases agree with TRBD1. The junction had 6 bases not matched to a gene; V was cut back by 8 bases and J by 3 bases. CDR3 length: 13 residues. The germline gives CDR1 SNHLY, CDR2 FYNNEI. In DNA form, the CDR3 reads TGTGCCAGCGGCCTTACAGGGGACACTGAAGCTTTCTTT. Translation gives CASGLTGDTEAFF.

This clonotype has just a few counts. The chain employs TRBV7-9 and TRBJ1-2; tentatively, D is TRBD1 (5 bases). The CDR3 covers 12 residues. CDR1 is SEHNR and CDR2 is FQNEAQ in the germline V gene (reference sequence). Trimming stripped 5 bases from V and 8 bases from J, with 12 bases between. Here the CDR3 reads CASSGGLWGYTF. DNA for the CDR3: TGTGCCAGCAGCGGGGGACTCTGGGGCTACACCTTC.

This clonotype appeared many times. The chain links TRBV29-1 to TRBJ2-5, with D possibly TRBD2 on 5 matching bases. Germline V CDR1 and CDR2: SQVTM, ANQGSEA. The V and J ends lost 4 bases and 5 bases respectively, with 17 bases between them. The CDR3 extends over 14 amino acids. CDR3 nucleotide sequence: TGCAGCGTTGGAGGGCCGACAACGGGGGAGACCCAGTACTTC. Protein sequence: CSVGGPTTGETQYF.

This clonotype was found a few times. This sequence joins TRBV10-3 and TRBJ1-1; TRBD1 aligns across 7 bases. Trimming cost V 10 bases and J 9 bases; bases outside gene matches: 11. The CDR3 spans 12 residues. Looked up from germline, CDR1 is ENHRY and CDR2 is SYGVKD. CDR3 DNA sequence: TGTGCCAGCAAGGGGGCCAGGGGCAAAGCTTTCTTT. As protein: CASKGARGKAFF.

The chain combines TRBV9 with TRBJ1-4, with TRBD1 as a possible D gene (5 bases). Looked up from germline, CDR1 is SGDLS and CDR2 is YYNGEE. Trimming stripped 0 bases from V and 3 bases from J, with 15 bases between. CDR3 size: 17 residues. CDR3: CASSVEGKTEANEKLFF. CDR3 DNA: TGTGCCAGCAGCGTAGAGGGGAAGACTGAAGCTAATGAAAAACTGTTTTTT. Complete variable domain (other parts from reference TRBV9 and TRBJ1-4): DSGVTQTPKHLITATGQRVTLRCSPRSGDLSVYWYQQSLDQGLQFLIQYYNGEERAKGNILERFSAQQFPDLHSELNLSSLELGDSALYFCASSVEGKTEANEKLFFGSGTQLSVL.

This clonotype was detected ten times or more. The chain has TRBV2 and TRBJ1-1; D not certain. This CDR3 is built from 11 residues. From germline, CDR1 is SNHLY and CDR2 FYNNEI. Trimming cost V 6 bases and J 6 bases, with 8 bases left between them. The CDR3 nucleotides are TGTGCCAGCAGCAATGAACCTGAAGCTTTCTTT. Its translation is CASSNEPEAFF.

This clonotype was observed a few times. The V gene is TRBV6-5, the J gene TRBJ2-5; unclear D gene. Germline V gene sequence: CDR1 MNHEY, CDR2 SVGAGI. The CDR3 spans 8 residues. Trimming left V 6 bases short and J 9 bases short, with 2 bases between. The CDR3 sequence is CASRAQYF. Here the CDR3 DNA reads TGTGCCAGCAGGGCCCAGTACTTC.

This clonotype came up many times. This rearrangement joins TRBV15 to TRBJ2-7, with D perhaps matching TRBD2 (6 bases). Germline lookup yields CDR1 LNHNV and CDR2 YYDKDF (reference sequence). There are 14 residues in the CDR3. Between the trimmed V and J ends, which lost 5 bases and 3 bases, there was a span of 14 bases. In DNA, the CDR3 is TGTGCCACCAGCCGGGGGACGGAGGGCTACGAGCAGTACTTC. Encoded protein: CATSRGTEGYEQYF.

V gene TRBV7-2 combines with J gene TRBJ2-3; D unresolved. V gave up 1 base and J gave up 5 bases, with 16 bases separating them. The CDR3 is 16 amino acids. Germline CDR1 reads SGHTA; CDR2 reads FQGNSA. The CDR3 reads CASSLEARTSQDTQYF. The CDR3 DNA is TGTGCCAGCAGCTTAGAGGCCAGGACCTCCCAAGATACGCAGTATTTT. The entire variable domain, with the rest obtained from reference TRBV7-2 and TRBJ2-3, is as follows: GAGVSQSPSNKVTEKGKDVELRCDPISGHTALYWYRQSLGQGLEFLIYFQGNSAPDKSGLPSDRFSAERTGGSVSTLTIQRTQQEDSAVYLCASSLEARTSQDTQYFGPGTRLTVL.

With regard to this clonotype: One end of the junction does not line up with germline, which may come from a read error. The chain recombines TRBV7-9 with TRBJ2-7; the D is unclear. Per germline, CDR1 SEHNR and CDR2 FQNEAQ (reference sequence). CDR3 length: 14 residues. As DNA, the CDR3 is TGCGCCAGCAGCCACGGGCTTAGCTCTTACGAGCAGTACTTC. Its protein product is CASSHGLSSYEQYF.

The chain combines TRBV7-8 with TRBJ2-5; weak D call: TRBD2 (6 bases). The CDR3 is 16 residues long. Per germline, CDR1 SGHVS and CDR2 FQNEAQ. The V gene lost 1 base and the J gene lost 2 bases, with 14 bases spanning the gap. CDR3 loop: CASSLDSLAIQETQYF. In nucleotides, the CDR3 is TGTGCCAGCAGCTTAGATTCTCTAGCGATACAAGAGACCCAGTACTTC.

This clonotype was seen once. This chain links TRBV7-2 with TRBJ2-5, with 11 positions matching TRBD2. V shed 4 bases, J shed 5 bases, and the junction held 6 bases outside the gene matches. Germline V lookup: CDR1 SGHTA, CDR2 FQGNSA. CDR3 length equals 15 residues. CDR3 bases: TGTGCCAGCAGCTCCCCTAGCGGGAGGACGGAGACCCAGTACTTC. Its protein product is CASSSPSGRTETQYF.

The J gene is TRBJ1-5, the V gene TRBV7-2; D perhaps matches TRBD1 (6 bases). V was cut by 5 bases and J by 7 bases, with 18 bases left in between. The germline CDR1 and CDR2 sequences are SGHTA and FQGNSA. The CDR3 is 15 residues long. The CDR3 sequence is CASSPVGGRGQPQHF. The DNA of the CDR3 is TGTGCCAGCAGCCCTGTGGGGGGGCGCGGGCAGCCCCAGCATTTT.

CDR3 in DNA: TGTGCCAGCAGCGACGACTATCAAGCGGGGTCCGGGGAGCTGTTTTTT. The encoded protein is CASSDDYQAGSGELFF. The genes are TRBV11-2 and TRBJ2-2; 7 nucleotides line up with TRBD2. Germline loops: CDR1 SGHAT, CDR2 FQNNGV. This CDR3 is 16 amino acids long. Trimming at V came to 5 bases and at J to 6 bases, leaving 12 bases not matched to a gene.

The chain has TRBV10-3 and TRBJ1-1; possibly TRBD1 for D (5 bases). The CDR3 contains 16 residues. CDR1 ENHRY and CDR2 SYGVKD come from the germline V gene. V lost 6 bases and J 5 bases, leaving 22 bases between the germline ends. The CDR3: CAISPNLDSFGTEAFF. Written as DNA, the CDR3 is TGTGCCATCAGCCCGAACCTAGACAGTTTTGGAACTGAAGCTTTCTTT.

This clonotype was counted ten times or more. V usage is TRBV29-1 and J usage is TRBJ2-2, with a possible D match to TRBD1 (6 bases). With 5 bases removed from V and 5 bases from J, the gap between germline ends came to 12 bases. This CDR3 has 13 amino acids. Germline loops: CDR1 SQVTM, CDR2 ANQGSEA. Here the CDR3 DNA reads TGCAGCGTTATACAGGGAGAAACCGGGGAGCTGTTTTTT. Protein product: CSVIQGETGELFF.

The rearrangement links TRBV25-1 to TRBJ1-5, with D tentatively TRBD1 (5 bases). CDR3 length: 14 amino acids. CDR1 is MGHDK, CDR2 SYGVNS, per germline. V was trimmed by 0 bases and J by 4 bases, leaving 7 bases between them. CDR3 DNA: TGTGCCAGCAGTGAATATGGGGCGAATCAGCCCCAGCATTTT. The encoded protein is CASSEYGANQPQHF. The full variable domain, rest sourced from reference TRBV25-1 and TRBJ1-5, is EADIYQTPRYLVIGTGKKITLECSQTMGHDKMYWYQQDPGMELHLIHYSYGVNSTEKGDLSSESTVSRIRTEHFPLTLESARPSHTSQYLCASSEYGANQPQHFGDGTRLSIL.

A few counts support this clonotype. J is TRBJ1-1 and V is TRBV6-5; 7 bases line up with TRBD1. Unmatched junction bases numbered 6, after V lost 4 bases and J lost 1 base. Germline values: CDR1 MNHEY, CDR2 SVGAGI. This CDR3 has 15 amino acids. The DNA of the CDR3 is TGTGCCAGCAGTTTAGGTAGGGACAGGAACACTGAAGCTTTCTTT. Its protein is CASSLGRDRNTEAFF.

This clonotype was recorded a few times. This chain uses TRBV7-9 with TRBJ2-7; D is unresolved. Germline-derived CDR1 and CDR2 are SEHNR and FQNEAQ (reference sequence). This CDR3 spans 13 amino acids. Trimming removed 4 bases at V and 1 base at J, with 8 bases between. CDR3 protein: CASSSPNSYEQYF. Written as DNA, the CDR3 is TGTGCCAGCAGCTCACCAAATTCCTACGAGCAGTACTTC.

This clonotype was seen more than once but under ten times. The chain is built from TRBV12-3 or TRBV12-4 and TRBJ2-2, with 14 bases lining up with TRBD2. The ends lost 6 bases at V and 3 bases at J; junction bases unmatched: 6. CDR3 length: 17 residues. In DNA, the CDR3 is TGTGCCAGCAGCCCCGGGGGACTAGCGGGAGACACCGGGGAGCTGTTTTTT. This gives the protein CASSPGGLAGDTGELFF.

This clonotype was seen once. This may be a read error: a much more frequent sequence differs by one nucleotide. This chain joins TRBV7-3 and TRBJ2-5, with D unresolved. CDR1 SGHTA and CDR2 FQGTGA come from the germline V gene. The CDR3 runs 15 residues. CDR3 nucleotides: TGTGTCAGCAGTATCCTCGGCAGCCTAGAAGAGACCCAGTACTTC. Its protein product is CVSSILGSLEETQYF.

This sequence joins TRBV19 and TRBJ2-7; possibly TRBD1 or TRBD2 for D (5 bases each). V was cut by 0 bases and J by 2 bases, with 11 bases left in between. This CDR3 contains 15 residues. Germline loops: CDR1 LNHDA, CDR2 SQIVND (reference sequence). The CDR3, as DNA: TGTGCCAGTAGTATAGACGGGCCGGGGCCCTACGAGCAGTACTTC. Amino acid sequence: CASSIDGPGPYEQYF.

This clonotype was seen a few times. The junction does not match germline at one end; this may be a read error. J is TRBJ2-7 and V is TRBV7-3, with TRBD1 identical over 7 bases. The CDR3 loop spans 12 amino acids. Germline V CDR1 and CDR2: SGHTA, FQGTGA. CDR3 DNA: TGCGCCAGCAGCGCGACAGGGATCGAGCAGTACTTC. This gives the protein CASSATGIEQYF.

V usage is TRBV5-1 and J usage is TRBJ2-7; D is possibly TRBD1 or TRBD2 (6 bases each). The V gene lost 4 bases and the J gene lost 2 bases, with 13 bases spanning the gap. The germline V gene encodes CDR1 SGHRS and CDR2 YFSETQ. The CDR3 runs to 14 residues. The CDR3 DNA sequence: TGCGCCAGCAGCGGAGGGACACCTACCTACGAGCAGTACTTC. Translating it yields CASSGGTPTYEQYF.

This clonotype showed up just once. The gene calls are TRBV30 and TRBJ1-1, with D uncertain. Trimming shortened V by 2 bases and J by 2 bases, and 12 bases separated the two germline ends. The CDR3 covers 14 residues. The germline CDR1 and CDR2 sequences are GTSNPN and SVGIG (reference sequence). This chain's CDR3 is CAWSQGRRNTEAFF. DNA for the CDR3: TGTGCCTGGAGTCAAGGGAGGCGCAACACTGAAGCTTTCTTT.

In this sample, this clonotype turned up a few times. The chain is built from TRBV7-9 and TRBJ1-1; no firm D call. The CDR3 runs 13 residues. V was shortened by 2 bases and J by 5 bases, with 9 bases between the two germline ends. In germline, CDR1 is SEHNR, CDR2 FQNEAQ (reference sequence). The DNA for the CDR3 is TGTGCCAGCAGCTTACTATCGGCGACTGAAGCTTTCTTT. Translation: CASSLLSATEAFF.

This clonotype was observed a handful of times. The rearrangement joins TRBV7-8 to TRBJ2-7, with D perhaps matching TRBD1 (6 bases). Germline loops: CDR1 SGHVS, CDR2 FQNEAQ. This CDR3 region has 14 residues. Trimming stripped 1 base from V and 4 bases from J, with 11 bases between. The chain's CDR3 is CASSLVDQGYEQYF. The DNA for the CDR3 is TGTGCCAGCAGCTTAGTAGATCAGGGGTACGAGCAGTACTTC.

The chain recombines TRBV29-1 with TRBJ2-1, with 7 bases matching TRBD2. The CDR3 consists of 13 residues. Per germline, CDR1 SQVTM and CDR2 ANQGSEA. V dropped 4 bases and J dropped 1; count of bases not matched to a gene: 1. The CDR3 nucleotides are TGCAGCGTTGTGCGGGAGTCCTACAATGAGCAGTTCTTC. The encoded protein is CSVVRESYNEQFF.

The rearrangement uses TRBV6-6 and TRBJ1-2; 11 bases fit TRBD1. The CDR3 runs 15 residues. Germline loops: CDR1 MNHNY, CDR2 SVGAGI (reference sequence). The V segment lost 2 bases and the J segment 6 bases; nucleotides outside the gene matches: 5. CDR3 nucleotide sequence: TGTGCCAGCAGTTACACGGGACAGGGGGGGAATGGCTACACCTTC. It codes for CASSYTGQGGNGYTF.

The V gene is TRBV12-3 or TRBV12-4, the J gene TRBJ2-5; TRBD1 matches at 8 bases. The CDR3 runs 17 residues. J gave up 2 bases and V 3 bases, and 11 bases lay outside the gene matches. The chain's CDR3 is CASSFWGQANQQETQYF. CDR3 in DNA: TGTGCCAGCAGTTTTTGGGGACAGGCGAACCAACAAGAGACCCAGTACTTC.

The chain is built from TRBV7-2 and TRBJ1-3; D is unresolved. The V and J ends lost 9 bases and 3 bases respectively, with 18 bases between them. Germline CDR1 is SGHTA and CDR2 is FQGNSA. This CDR3 is built from 15 residues. CDR3 sequence (DNA): TGTGCCAGTAGGGCAGTCGCGGGATATGGAAACACCATATATTTT. It is translated as CASRAVAGYGNTIYF.